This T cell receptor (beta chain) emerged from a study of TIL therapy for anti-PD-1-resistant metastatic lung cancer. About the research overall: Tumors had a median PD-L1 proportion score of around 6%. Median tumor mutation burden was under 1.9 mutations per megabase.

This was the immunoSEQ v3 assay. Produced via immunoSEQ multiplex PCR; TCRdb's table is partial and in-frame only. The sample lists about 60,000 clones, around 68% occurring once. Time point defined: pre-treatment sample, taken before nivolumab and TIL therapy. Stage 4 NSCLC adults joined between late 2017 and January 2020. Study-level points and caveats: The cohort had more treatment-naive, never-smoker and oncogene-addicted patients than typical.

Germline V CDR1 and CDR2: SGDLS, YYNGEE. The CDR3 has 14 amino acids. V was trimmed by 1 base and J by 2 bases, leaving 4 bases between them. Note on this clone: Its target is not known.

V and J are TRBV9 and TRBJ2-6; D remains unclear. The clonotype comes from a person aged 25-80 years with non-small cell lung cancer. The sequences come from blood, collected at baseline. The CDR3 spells CASSVPAGANVLTF. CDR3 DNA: TGTGCCAGCAGCGTACCGGCTGGGGCCAACGTCCTGACTTTC.